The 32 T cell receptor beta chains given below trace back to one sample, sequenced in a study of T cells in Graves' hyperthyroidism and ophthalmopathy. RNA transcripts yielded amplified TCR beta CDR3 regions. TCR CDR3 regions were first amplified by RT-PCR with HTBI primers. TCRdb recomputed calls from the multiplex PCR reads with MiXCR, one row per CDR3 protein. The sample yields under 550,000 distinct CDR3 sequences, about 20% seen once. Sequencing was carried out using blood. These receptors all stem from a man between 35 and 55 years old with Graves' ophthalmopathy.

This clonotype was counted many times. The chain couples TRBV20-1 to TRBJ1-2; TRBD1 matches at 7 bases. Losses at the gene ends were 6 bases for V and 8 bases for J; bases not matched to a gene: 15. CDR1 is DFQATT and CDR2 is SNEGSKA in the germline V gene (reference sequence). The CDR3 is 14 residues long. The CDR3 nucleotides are TGCAGTGCCCACCCGACAAGGGGGCCCGGCGGCTACACCTTC. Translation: CSAHPTRGPGGYTF.

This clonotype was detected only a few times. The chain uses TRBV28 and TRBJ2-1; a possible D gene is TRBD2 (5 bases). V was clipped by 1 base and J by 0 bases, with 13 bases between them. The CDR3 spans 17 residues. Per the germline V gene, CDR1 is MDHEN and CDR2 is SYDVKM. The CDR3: CASSLSVLASSYNEQFF. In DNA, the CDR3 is TGTGCCAGCAGTTTATCTGTGTTAGCGAGCTCCTACAATGAGCAGTTCTTC.

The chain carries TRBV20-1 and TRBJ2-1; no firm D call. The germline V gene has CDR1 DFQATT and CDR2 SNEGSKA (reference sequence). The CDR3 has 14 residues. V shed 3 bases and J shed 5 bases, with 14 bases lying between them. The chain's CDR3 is CSARGPRLNNEQFF. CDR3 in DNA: TGCAGTGCTAGGGGCCCGCGGCTTAACAATGAGCAGTTCTTC.

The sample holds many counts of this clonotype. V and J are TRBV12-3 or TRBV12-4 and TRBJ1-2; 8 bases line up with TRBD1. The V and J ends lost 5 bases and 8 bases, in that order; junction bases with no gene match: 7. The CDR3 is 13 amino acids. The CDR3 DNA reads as TGTGCCAGCAGTCCAAGGACAGGGCAGGGCTACACCTTC. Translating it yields CASSPRTGQGYTF.

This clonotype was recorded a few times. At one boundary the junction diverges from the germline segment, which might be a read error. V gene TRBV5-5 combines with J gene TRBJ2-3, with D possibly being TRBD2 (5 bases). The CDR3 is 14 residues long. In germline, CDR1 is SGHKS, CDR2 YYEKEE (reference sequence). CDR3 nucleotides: TGTGCCAGCAACTTGCTCTTGGACTCCGGTACGCAGTATTTT. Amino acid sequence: CASNLLLDSGTQYF.

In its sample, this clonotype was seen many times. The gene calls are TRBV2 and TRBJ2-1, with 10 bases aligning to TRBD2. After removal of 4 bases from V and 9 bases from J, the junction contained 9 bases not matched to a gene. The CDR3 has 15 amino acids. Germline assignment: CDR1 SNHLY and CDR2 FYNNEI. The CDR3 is CASSVSSGRFGEQFF. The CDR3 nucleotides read TGTGCCAGCAGTGTGTCTAGCGGGAGATTTGGTGAGCAGTTCTTC.

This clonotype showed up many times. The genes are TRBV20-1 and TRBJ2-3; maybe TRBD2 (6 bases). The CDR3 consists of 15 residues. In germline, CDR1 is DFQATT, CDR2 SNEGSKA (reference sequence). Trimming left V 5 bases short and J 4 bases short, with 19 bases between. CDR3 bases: TGCAGTGCTGCCACGGGACGGGGGAGCGCAGATACGCAGTATTTT. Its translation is CSAATGRGSADTQYF.

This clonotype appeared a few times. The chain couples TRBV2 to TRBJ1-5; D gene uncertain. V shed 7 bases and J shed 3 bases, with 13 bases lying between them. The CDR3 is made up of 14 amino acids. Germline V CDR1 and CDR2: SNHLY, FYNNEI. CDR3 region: CASKEQLINQPQHF. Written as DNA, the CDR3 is TGTGCCAGCAAGGAACAGCTCATCAATCAGCCCCAGCATTTT.

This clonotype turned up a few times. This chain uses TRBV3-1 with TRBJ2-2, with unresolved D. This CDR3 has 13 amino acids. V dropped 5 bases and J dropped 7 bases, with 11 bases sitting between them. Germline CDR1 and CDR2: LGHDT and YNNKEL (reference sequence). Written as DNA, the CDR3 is TGTGCCAGCAGCAACGAAGGGTTCGGGGAGCTGTTTTTT. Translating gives CASSNEGFGELFF.

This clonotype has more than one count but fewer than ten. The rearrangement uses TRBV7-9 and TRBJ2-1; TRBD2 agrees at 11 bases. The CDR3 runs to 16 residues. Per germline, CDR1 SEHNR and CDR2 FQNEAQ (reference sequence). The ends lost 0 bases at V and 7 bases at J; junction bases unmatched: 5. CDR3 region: CASSLAGTSGINEQFF. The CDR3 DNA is TGTGCCAGCAGCTTAGCCGGGACTAGCGGTATAAATGAGCAGTTCTTC.

CDR3 in amino acids: CASTRRGGLNEQFF. CDR3 DNA: TGTGCCAGCACCCGTCGCGGGGGCCTAAATGAGCAGTTCTTC. V is TRBV6-1 and J is TRBJ2-1; TRBD2 is a possible D gene (7 bases). Germline V lookup: CDR1 MNHNS, CDR2 SASEGT. Trimming cost V 7 bases and J 7 bases, with 17 bases left between them. The CDR3 totals 14 residues.

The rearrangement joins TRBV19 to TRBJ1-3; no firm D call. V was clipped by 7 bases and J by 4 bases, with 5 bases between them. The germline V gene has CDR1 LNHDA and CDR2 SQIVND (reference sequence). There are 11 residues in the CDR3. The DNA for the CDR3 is TGTGCCAGTAATAGGGGAAACACCATATATTTT. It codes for CASNRGNTIYF. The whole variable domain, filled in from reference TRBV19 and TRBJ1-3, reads DGGITQSPKYLFRKEGQNVTLSCEQNLNHDAMYWYRQDPGQGLRLIYYSQIVNDFQKGDIAEGYSVSREKKESFPLTVTSAQKNPTAFYLCASNRGNTIYFGEGSWLTVV.

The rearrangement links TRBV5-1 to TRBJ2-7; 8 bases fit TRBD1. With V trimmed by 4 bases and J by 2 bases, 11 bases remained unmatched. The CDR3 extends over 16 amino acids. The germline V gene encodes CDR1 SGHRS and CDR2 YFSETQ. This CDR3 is CASSHGTGSPAYEQYF. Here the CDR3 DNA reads TGCGCCAGCAGCCATGGGACAGGTTCCCCCGCCTACGAGCAGTACTTC.

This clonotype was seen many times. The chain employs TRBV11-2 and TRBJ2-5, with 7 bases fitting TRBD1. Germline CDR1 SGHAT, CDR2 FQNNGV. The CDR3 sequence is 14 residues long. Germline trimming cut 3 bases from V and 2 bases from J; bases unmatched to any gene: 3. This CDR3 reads CASSLGQLQETQYF. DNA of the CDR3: TGTGCCAGCAGCTTGGGACAGCTACAAGAGACCCAGTACTTC.

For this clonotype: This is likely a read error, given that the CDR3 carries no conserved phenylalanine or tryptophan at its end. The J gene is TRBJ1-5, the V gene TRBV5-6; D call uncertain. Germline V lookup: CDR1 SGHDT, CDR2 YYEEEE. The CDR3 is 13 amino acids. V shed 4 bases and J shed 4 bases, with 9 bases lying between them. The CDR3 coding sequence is TGTGCCAGCAGCGTGGGCAGAAATCAGCCCCAGCATCTT. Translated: CASSVGRNQPQHL.

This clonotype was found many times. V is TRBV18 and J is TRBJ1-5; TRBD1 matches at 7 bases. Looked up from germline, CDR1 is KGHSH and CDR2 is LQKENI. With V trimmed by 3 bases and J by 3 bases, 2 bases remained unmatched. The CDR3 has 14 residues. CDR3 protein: CASSPDRINQPQHF. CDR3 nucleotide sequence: TGTGCCAGCTCACCGGACAGGATCAATCAGCCCCAGCATTTT.

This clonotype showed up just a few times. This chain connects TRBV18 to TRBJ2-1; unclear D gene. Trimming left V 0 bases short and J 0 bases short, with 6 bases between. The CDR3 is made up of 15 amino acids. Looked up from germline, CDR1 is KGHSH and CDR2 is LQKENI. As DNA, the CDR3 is TGTGCCAGCTCACCACCGCGAGCCTCCTACAATGAGCAGTTCTTC. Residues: CASSPPRASYNEQFF.

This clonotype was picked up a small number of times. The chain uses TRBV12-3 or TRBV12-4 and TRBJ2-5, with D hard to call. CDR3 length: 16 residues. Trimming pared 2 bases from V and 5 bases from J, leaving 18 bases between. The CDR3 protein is CASSLRAPSESETQYF. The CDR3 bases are TGTGCCAGCAGTTTAAGGGCACCCTCAGAGTCGGAGACCCAGTACTTC.

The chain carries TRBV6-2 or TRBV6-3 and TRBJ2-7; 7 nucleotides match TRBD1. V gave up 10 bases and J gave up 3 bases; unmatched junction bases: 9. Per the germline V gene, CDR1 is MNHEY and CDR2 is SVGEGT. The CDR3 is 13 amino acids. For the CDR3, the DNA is TGTGCCACTCGGACAGGAGTCCTCTACGAGCAGTACTTC. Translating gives CATRTGVLYEQYF.

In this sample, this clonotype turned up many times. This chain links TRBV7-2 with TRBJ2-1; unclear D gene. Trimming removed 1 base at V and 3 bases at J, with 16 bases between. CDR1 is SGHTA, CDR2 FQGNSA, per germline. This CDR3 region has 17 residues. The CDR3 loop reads CASSLESRSPFYNEQFF. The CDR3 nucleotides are TGTGCCAGCAGCTTAGAGTCGAGATCTCCATTCTACAATGAGCAGTTCTTC.

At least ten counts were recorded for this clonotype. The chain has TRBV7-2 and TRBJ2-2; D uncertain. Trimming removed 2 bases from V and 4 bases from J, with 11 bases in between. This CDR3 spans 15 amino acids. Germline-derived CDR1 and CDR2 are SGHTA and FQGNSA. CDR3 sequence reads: CASSLPPTPTGELFF. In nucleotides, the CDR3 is TGTGCCAGCAGCTTACCCCCTACCCCCACCGGGGAGCTGTTTTTT. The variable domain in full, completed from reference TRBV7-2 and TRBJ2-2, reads GAGVSQSPSNKVTEKGKDVELRCDPISGHTALYWYRQSLGQGLEFLIYFQGNSAPDKSGLPSDRFSAERTGGSVSTLTIQRTQQEDSAVYLCASSLPPTPTGELFFGEGSRLTVL.

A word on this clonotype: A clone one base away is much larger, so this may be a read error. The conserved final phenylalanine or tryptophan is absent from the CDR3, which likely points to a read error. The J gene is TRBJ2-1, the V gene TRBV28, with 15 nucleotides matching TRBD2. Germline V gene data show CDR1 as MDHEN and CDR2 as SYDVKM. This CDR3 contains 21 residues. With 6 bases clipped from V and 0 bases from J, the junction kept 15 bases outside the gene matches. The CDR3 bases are TGTGCCAGCAGGTTGCCCCCCCGGGGACTAGCGGGAGGATCCTCCTACAATGAGCAGTTCTCC. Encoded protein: CASRLPPRGLAGGSSYNEQFS.

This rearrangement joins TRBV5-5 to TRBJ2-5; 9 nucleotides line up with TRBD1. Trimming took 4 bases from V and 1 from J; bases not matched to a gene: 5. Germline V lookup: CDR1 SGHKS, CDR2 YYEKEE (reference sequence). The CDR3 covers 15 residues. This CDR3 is CASSETQGAQETQYF. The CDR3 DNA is TGTGCCAGCAGCGAAACACAGGGGGCCCAAGAGACCCAGTACTTC.

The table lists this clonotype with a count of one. The CDR3 sequence: CASSSGYTDTQYF. The CDR3 nucleotides read TGTGCCAGCAGTTCGGGTTACACAGATACGCAGTATTTT. The V call is TRBV28, the J call TRBJ2-3; D uncertain. V was cut by 4 bases and J by 2 bases, with 7 bases left in between. This CDR3 spans 13 amino acids. Germline V gives CDR1 MDHEN, CDR2 SYDVKM. The full variable domain, its missing parts supplied by reference TRBV28 and TRBJ2-3, is DVKVTQSSRYLVKRTGEKVFLECVQDMDHENMFWYRQDPGLGLRLIYFSYDVKMKEKGDIPEGYSVSREKKERFSLILESASTNQTSMYLCASSSGYTDTQYFGPGTRLTVL.

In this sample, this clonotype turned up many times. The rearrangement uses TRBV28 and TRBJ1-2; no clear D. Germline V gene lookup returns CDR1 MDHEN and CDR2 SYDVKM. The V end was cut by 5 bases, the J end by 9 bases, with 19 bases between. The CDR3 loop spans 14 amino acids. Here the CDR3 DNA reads TGTGCCAGCAGTCGCCCTGGACCGCCTGTAAGCTACACCTTC. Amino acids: CASSRPGPPVSYTF.

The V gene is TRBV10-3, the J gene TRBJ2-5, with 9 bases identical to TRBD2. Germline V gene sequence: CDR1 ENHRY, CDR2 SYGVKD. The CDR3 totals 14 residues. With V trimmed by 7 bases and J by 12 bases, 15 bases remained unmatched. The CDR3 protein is CAIKGGGLASVEYF. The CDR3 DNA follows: TGTGCCATCAAGGGGGGGGGACTAGCTTCCGTAGAGTACTTC.

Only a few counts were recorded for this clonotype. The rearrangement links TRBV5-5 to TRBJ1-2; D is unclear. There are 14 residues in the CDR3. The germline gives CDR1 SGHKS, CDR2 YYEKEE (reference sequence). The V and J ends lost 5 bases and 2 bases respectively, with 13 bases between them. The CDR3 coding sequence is TGTGCCAGCAGTTCTCCAGAGGAAAACTATGGCTACACCTTC. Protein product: CASSSPEENYGYTF.

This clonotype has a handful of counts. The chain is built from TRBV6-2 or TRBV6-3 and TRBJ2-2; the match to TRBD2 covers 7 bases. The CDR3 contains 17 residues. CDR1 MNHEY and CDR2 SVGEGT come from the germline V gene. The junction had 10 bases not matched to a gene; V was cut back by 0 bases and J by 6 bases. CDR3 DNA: TGTGCCAGCAGTTACTCGATCCCAGGTGGGAGGGCCGGGGAGCTGTTTTTT. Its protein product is CASSYSIPGGRAGELFF.

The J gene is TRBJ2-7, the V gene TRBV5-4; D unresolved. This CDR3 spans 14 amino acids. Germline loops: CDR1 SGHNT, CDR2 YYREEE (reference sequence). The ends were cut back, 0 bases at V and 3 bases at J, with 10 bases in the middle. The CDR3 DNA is TGTGCCAGCAGCTTGGGGCTAGACGGCTACGAGCAGTACTTC. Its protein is CASSLGLDGYEQYF. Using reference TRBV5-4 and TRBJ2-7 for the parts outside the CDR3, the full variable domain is ETGVTQSPTHLIKTRGQQVTLRCSSQSGHNTVSWYQQALGQGPQFIFQYYREEENGRGNFPPRFSGLQFPNYSSELNVNALELDDSALYLCASSLGLDGYEQYFGPGTRLTVT.

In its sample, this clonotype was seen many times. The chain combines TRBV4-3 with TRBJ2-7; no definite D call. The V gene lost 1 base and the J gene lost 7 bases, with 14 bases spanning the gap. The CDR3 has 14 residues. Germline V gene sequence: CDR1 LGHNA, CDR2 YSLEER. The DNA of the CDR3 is TGCGCCAGCAGCCAAGGGCGAAACAGAAGAGAGCAGTACTTC. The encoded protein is CASSQGRNRREQYF.

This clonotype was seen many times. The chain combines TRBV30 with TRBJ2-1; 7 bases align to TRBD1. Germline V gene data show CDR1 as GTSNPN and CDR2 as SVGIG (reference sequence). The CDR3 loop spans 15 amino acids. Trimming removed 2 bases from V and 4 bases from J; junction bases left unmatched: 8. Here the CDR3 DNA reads TGTGCCTGGAGTTCCGACAGGGCCCCGTACAATGAGCAGTTCTTC. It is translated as CAWSSDRAPYNEQFF.

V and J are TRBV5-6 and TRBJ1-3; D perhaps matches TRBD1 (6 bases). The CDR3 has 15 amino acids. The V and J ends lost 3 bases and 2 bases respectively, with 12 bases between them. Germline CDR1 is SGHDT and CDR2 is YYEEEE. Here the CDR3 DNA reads TGTGCCAGCAGCTCGACAGGACGTACTGGAAACACCATATATTTT. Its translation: CASSSTGRTGNTIYF. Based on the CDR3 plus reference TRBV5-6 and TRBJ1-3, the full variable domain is DAGVTQSPTHLIKTRGQQVTLRCSPKSGHDTVSWYQQALGQGPQFIFQYYEEEERQRGNFPDRFSGHQFPNYSSELNVNALLLGDSALYLCASSSTGRTGNTIYFGEGSWLTVV.